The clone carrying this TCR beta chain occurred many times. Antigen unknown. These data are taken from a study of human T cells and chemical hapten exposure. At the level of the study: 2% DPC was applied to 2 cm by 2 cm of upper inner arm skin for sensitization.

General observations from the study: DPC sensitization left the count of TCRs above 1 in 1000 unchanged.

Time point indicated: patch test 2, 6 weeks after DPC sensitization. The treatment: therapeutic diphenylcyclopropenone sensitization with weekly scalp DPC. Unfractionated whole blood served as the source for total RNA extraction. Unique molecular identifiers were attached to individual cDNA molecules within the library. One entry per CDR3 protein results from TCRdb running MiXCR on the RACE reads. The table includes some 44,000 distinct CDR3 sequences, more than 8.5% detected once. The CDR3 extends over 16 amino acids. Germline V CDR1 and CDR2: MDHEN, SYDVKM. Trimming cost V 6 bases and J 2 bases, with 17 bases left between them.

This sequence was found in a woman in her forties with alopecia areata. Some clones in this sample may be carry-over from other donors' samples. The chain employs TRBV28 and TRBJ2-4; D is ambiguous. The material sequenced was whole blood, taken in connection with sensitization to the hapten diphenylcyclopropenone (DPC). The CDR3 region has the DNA TGTGCCAGCAGCCTCGGAAGTTCAACGACCAAAAACATTCAGTACTTC. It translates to CASSLGSSTTKNIQYF.